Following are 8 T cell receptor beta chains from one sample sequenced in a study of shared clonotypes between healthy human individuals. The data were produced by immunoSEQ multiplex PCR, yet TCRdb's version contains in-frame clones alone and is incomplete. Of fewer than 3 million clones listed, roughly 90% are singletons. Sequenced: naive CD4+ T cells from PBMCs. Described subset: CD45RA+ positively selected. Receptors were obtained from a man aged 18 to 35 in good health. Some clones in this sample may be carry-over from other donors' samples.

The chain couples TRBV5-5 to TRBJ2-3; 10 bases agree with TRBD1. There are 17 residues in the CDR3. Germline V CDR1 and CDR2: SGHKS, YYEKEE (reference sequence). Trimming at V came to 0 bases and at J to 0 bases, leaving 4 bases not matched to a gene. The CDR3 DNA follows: TGTGCCAGCAGCTTGGTAGGGACAGGGGCTAGCACAGATACGCAGTATTTT. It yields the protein CASSLVGTGASTDTQYF.

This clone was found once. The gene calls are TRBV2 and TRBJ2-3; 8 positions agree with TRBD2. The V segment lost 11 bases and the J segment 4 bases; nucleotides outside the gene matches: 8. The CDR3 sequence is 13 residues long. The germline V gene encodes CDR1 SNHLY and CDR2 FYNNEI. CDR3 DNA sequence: TGTGCCGCGAGCGGGAGAAGCTCAGATACGCAGTATTTT. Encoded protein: CAASGRSSDTQYF.

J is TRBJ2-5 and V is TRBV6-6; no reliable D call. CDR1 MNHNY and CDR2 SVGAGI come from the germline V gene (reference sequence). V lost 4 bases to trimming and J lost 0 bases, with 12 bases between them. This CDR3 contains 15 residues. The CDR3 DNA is TGTGCCAGCAGTTCACGATCCCCGTACCAAGAGACCCAGTACTTC. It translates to CASSSRSPYQETQYF.

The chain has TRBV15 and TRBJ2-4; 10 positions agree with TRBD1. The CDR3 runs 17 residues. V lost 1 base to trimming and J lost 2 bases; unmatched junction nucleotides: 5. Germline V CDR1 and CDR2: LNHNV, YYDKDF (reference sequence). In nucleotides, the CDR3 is TGTGCCACCAGCAGAGGACAGGGGGCATCGTCCAAAAACATTCAGTACTTC. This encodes CATSRGQGASSKNIQYF.

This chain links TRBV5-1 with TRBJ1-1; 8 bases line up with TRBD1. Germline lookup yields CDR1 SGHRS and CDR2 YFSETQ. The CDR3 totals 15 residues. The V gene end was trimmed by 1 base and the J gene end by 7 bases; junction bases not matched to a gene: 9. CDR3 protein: CASSLSPGGAGEAFF. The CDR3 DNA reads TGCGCCAGCAGCTTGTCGCCAGGGGGCGCGGGTGAAGCTTTCTTT.

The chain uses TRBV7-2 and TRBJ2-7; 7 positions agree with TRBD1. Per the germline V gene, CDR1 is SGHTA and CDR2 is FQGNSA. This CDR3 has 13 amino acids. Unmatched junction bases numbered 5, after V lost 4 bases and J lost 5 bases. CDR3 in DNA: TGTGCCAGCAGCTCGATAGACAGGGACGAGCAGTACTTC. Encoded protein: CASSSIDRDEQYF. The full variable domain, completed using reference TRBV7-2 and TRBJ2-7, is GAGVSQSPSNKVTEKGKDVELRCDPISGHTALYWYRQSLGQGLEFLIYFQGNSAPDKSGLPSDRFSAERTGGSVSTLTIQRTQQEDSAVYLCASSSIDRDEQYFGPGTRLTVT.

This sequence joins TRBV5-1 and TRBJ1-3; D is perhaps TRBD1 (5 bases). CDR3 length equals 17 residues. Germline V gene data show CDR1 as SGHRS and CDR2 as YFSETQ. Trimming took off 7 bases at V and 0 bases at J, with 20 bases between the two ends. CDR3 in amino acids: CASSLSRDVNSGNTIYF. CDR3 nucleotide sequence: TGCGCCAGCTCCTTAAGCCGGGACGTCAACTCTGGAAACACCATATATTTT.

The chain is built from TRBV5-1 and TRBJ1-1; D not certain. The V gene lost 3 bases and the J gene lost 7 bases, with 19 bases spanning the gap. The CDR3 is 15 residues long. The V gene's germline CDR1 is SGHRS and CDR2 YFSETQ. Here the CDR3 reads CASSSRGTVDFEAFF. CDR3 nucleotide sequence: TGCGCCAGCAGCTCCCGGGGTACAGTGGATTTTGAAGCTTTCTTT.